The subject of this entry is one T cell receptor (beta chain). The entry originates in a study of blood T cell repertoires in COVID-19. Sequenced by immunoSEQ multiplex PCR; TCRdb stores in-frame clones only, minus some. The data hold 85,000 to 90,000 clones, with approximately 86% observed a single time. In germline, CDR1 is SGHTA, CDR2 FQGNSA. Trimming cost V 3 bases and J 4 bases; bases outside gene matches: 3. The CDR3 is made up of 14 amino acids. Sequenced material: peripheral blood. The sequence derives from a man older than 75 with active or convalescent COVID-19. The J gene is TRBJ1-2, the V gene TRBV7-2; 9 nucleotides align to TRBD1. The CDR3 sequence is CASSLGQGSYGYTF. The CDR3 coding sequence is TGTGCCAGCAGCTTGGGACAGGGTAGCTATGGCTACACCTTC.